These T cell receptor beta chains were read from a single sample in a study of blood T cell repertoires in COVID-19. Libraries were prepared by immunoSEQ multiplex PCR; TCRdb keeps only in-frame clonotypes and omits some of them. Here the sample spans fewer than 200,000 clones, 84% being singletons. The material sequenced was PBMCs or T cells enriched from blood (not recorded which). The source is a man in his fifties who had recovered from COVID-19. CDR3s leave out the opening cysteine and the closing phenylalanine or tryptophan. Only part of the rows carry a size: once, few, many, or a class if the clone is expanded.

TRBJ2-7 TRBV6-5 . ASSYSTYYEQY
TRBJ1-5 TRBV27 . ASRTGINQPQH
TRBJ1-1 TRBV19 . ASGYSGTGRTEAF
TRBJ1-2 TRBV24-1 . ATSEPTGNYGYT
TRBJ2-2 TRBV11-2 few ASSQDRRNTGELF
TRBJ1-2 TRBV5-1 . ASSSSGQGRGYT
TRBJ2-1 TRBV5-1 . ASSPRLAGGMSSYNEQF
TRBJ1-2 TRBV16 . ASSLLQTGGDHGYT
TRBJ1-1 TRBV9 . ASSVRGQGAEAF
TRBJ2-3 TRBV4-1 many ASSRAWTSGGPSTDTQY
TRBJ1-5 TRBV28 . ASRGLQVQPQH
TRBJ1-2 TRBV5-6 . ASSSQPTPGANYGYT
TRBJ1-1 TRBV6-5 . ASTTLDRVDPEAF
TRBJ2-7 TRBV5-5 . ATSASGGLTYEQY
TRBJ1-2 TRBV12-3/TRBV12-4 few ASSLDSRYGYT
TRBJ1-2 TRBV3-1/TRBV3-2 . ASSQFRVRYT
TRBJ1-6 TRBV27 . ASSLSDFRKSPLH
TRBJ2-1 TRBV13 . ASSLRGGDEQF
TRBJ1-5 TRBV6-5 . ASSDRVGQPQH
TRBJ2-3 TRBV5-1 . ASSLLGVVDTQY
TRBJ1-2 TRBV14 . ASSHWGGASDYGYT
TRBJ2-7 TRBV27 . ASSFNRAYEQY
TRBJ1-2 TRBV5-8 . ASSGTGALNYGYT
TRBJ1-4 TRBV27 . ASSLEGYVNEKLF
TRBJ1-5 TRBV28 . ASSFEFNQPQH